The source of this TCR beta chain is a study of OX40 agonist ivuxolimab in advanced cancers. The overall study: The diagnoses of dose-escalation patients were hepatocellular carcinoma, melanoma, renal cell or head and neck cancer.

Comments on this clone: Antigen: not known.

The method was immunoSEQ multiplex PCR; TCRdb's version includes in-frame clones alone and lacks a portion of them. This sample has tens of thousands of clones, with under 95% found just once. Broader study findings: CD4+ T cells averaged fewer expanded clones than CD8+ T cells.

The germline V gene encodes CDR1 MGHDK and CDR2 SYGVNS. The V gene lost 5 bases and the J gene lost 2 bases, with 16 bases spanning the gap. The CDR3 spans 15 residues. The input for sequencing was CD4+ or CD8+ T cells sorted from blood, taken in a trial of the OX40 agonist ivuxolimab. This TCR was recovered from an adult with an advanced solid tumor such as melanoma, head and neck, liver or kidney cancer. This chain connects TRBV25-1 to TRBJ2-7; D tentatively reads TRBD1 or TRBD2 (6 bases each). Here the CDR3 reads CASSRGERRPYEQYF. For the CDR3, the DNA is TGTGCCAGCAGTAGGGGGGAGCGCCGACCCTACGAGCAGTACTTC.